These 2 T cell receptor beta chains were all obtained from the same sample, sequenced in a study of shared clonotypes between healthy human individuals. CD45RO-negative cells were positively selected for CCR7, leaving out terminally differentiated effector memory CD45RA+ cells. Repertoires were generated with immunoSEQ multiplex PCR, while TCRdb's copy carries only in-frame clones and drops some. Here the sample spans about 2.1 million clones, about 94% being singletons. The sample consisted of naive CD8+ T cells from PBMCs. These receptors came from a young man in good health. Some clones in this sample may be carry-over from other donors' samples.

A single count supports this clone. The J gene is TRBJ2-3, the V gene TRBV7-3; the D is unclear. Germline V gives CDR1 SGHTA, CDR2 FQGTGA. CDR3 length: 18 residues. The V gene lost 4 bases and the J gene lost 4 bases, with 24 bases spanning the gap. CDR3 coding DNA: TGTGCCAGCAGCTCCCTCGGATCCGCAGTATTAGGGCCAGATACGCAGTATTTT. Residues: CASSSLGSAVLGPDTQYF.

This clone was seen a few times. V is TRBV16 and J is TRBJ2-5; D unresolved. The germline gives CDR1 KGHSY, CDR2 FQNENV. V lost 0 bases and J 3 bases, leaving 2 bases between the germline ends. The CDR3 totals 12 residues. The CDR3 sequence: CASSQSEETQYF. The CDR3 nucleotides are TGTGCCAGCAGCCAATCGGAAGAGACCCAGTACTTC.